The rows below give T cell receptor beta chains drawn from one sample of a study of CD8+ T cells in alopecia areata. Sequencing was performed with immunoSEQ multiplex PCR; in TCRdb, only in-frame clones are kept and a portion is missing. The sample shows some 180,000 clones, roughly three fifths of them seen only once. The specimen was CD8+ T cells sorted from blood. The source is a human donor in good health. CDR3s include the opening cysteine and the closing phenylalanine or tryptophan. The D gene is left open where the match is weak. Expanded clones are given a class, and other clones once, few, many or no size at all.

CDR3 protein: CASSLGQNQPQHF
CDR3 DNA: TGTGCCAGCAGCTTAGGCCAGAATCAGCCCCAGCATTTT
clone size: .
D gene: .
V gene: TRBV7-3
J gene: TRBJ1-5

CDR3 protein: CASSQDILADEQFF
CDR3 DNA: TGCGCCAGCAGCCAAGATATACTAGCGGATGAGCAGTTCTTC
clone size: .
D gene: TRBD2
V gene: TRBV4-1
J gene: TRBJ2-1

CDR3 protein: CSVSGQGVDGYTF
CDR3 DNA: TGCAGCGTATCCGGACAGGGGGTTGATGGCTACACCTTC
clone size: .
D gene: TRBD1
V gene: TRBV29-1
J gene: TRBJ1-2

CDR3 protein: CASSLGGSSTDTQYF
CDR3 DNA: TGTGCCAGCAGCCTAGGTGGATCAAGCACAGATACGCAGTATTTT
clone size: few
D gene: .
V gene: TRBV28
J gene: TRBJ2-3

CDR3 protein: CASGLKSEAFF
CDR3 DNA: TGTGCTAGTGGTTTGAAGTCGGAAGCTTTCTTT
clone size: few
D gene: .
V gene: TRBV12-5
J gene: TRBJ1-1

CDR3 protein: CAWSVSATPSSEQYF
CDR3 DNA: TGTGCCTGGAGTGTAAGTGCGACTCCCAGTAGCGAGCAGTACTTC
clone size: .
D gene: .
V gene: TRBV30
J gene: TRBJ2-7

CDR3 protein: CSVFDSKGEQYF
CDR3 DNA: TGCAGCGTTTTCGACTCTAAAGGGGAGCAGTACTTC
clone size: few
D gene: .
V gene: TRBV29-1
J gene: TRBJ2-7

CDR3 protein: CASSEWGVDTEAFF
CDR3 DNA: TGTGCCAGCAGTGAATGGGGGGTCGACACTGAAGCTTTCTTT
clone size: .
D gene: .
V gene: TRBV25-1
J gene: TRBJ1-1

CDR3 protein: CSVEDRKTNYGYTF
CDR3 DNA: TGCAGCGTTGAAGACAGAAAGACTAACTATGGCTACACCTTC
clone size: .
D gene: .
V gene: TRBV29-1
J gene: TRBJ1-2

CDR3 protein: CASSLEKAGDTQYF
CDR3 DNA: TGCGCCAGCAGCTTGGAAAAGGCGGGAGATACGCAGTATTTT
clone size: .
D gene: .
V gene: TRBV5-1
J gene: TRBJ2-3

CDR3 protein: CSVEGPGLAVGELFF
CDR3 DNA: TGCAGCGTTGAAGGTCCGGGACTAGCAGTCGGGGAGCTGTTTTTT
clone size: .
D gene: TRBD2
V gene: TRBV29-1
J gene: TRBJ2-2

CDR3 protein: CSASGDEQYF
CDR3 DNA: TGCAGTGCCAGCGGGGACGAGCAGTACTTC
clone size: once
D gene: TRBD2
V gene: TRBV20-1
J gene: TRBJ2-7

CDR3 protein: CASRSGGVTEAFF
CDR3 DNA: TGTGCCAGCAGGTCGGGAGGGGTCACTGAAGCTTTCTTT
clone size: few
D gene: .
V gene: TRBV27
J gene: TRBJ1-1

CDR3 protein: CASSRQGSYEQYF
CDR3 DNA: TGTGCCAGCAGTAGACAGGGGTCCTACGAGCAGTACTTC
clone size: .
D gene: TRBD1
V gene: TRBV27
J gene: TRBJ2-7

CDR3 protein: CASSPGPTGPNQPQHF
CDR3 DNA: TGTGCCAGCAGCCCAGGCCCCACAGGGCCCAATCAGCCCCAGCATTTT
clone size: few
D gene: .
V gene: TRBV7-9
J gene: TRBJ1-5

CDR3 protein: CASKGTSGDTQYF
CDR3 DNA: TGCGCCAGCAAGGGGACTAGCGGAGATACGCAGTATTTT
clone size: .
D gene: TRBD2
V gene: TRBV5-1
J gene: TRBJ2-3

CDR3 protein: CASSLPTTGNNSPLHF
CDR3 DNA: TGTGCCAGCAGCTTACCTACAACAGGGAATAATTCACCCCTCCACTTT
clone size: few
D gene: .
V gene: TRBV5-5
J gene: TRBJ1-6

CDR3 protein: CASAPDGDLRTQYF
CDR3 DNA: TGCGCCAGCGCCCCCGATGGGGATCTGAGGACCCAGTACTTC
clone size: once
D gene: .
V gene: TRBV4-1
J gene: TRBJ2-5

CDR3 protein: CASSLTYSGGTEAFF
CDR3 DNA: TGTGCCAGCAGCTTGACCTATAGTGGGGGGACTGAAGCTTTCTTT
clone size: .
D gene: .
V gene: TRBV9
J gene: TRBJ1-1

CDR3 protein: CASSSAGLGNQPQHF
CDR3 DNA: TGTGCCAGCAGCTCAGCGGGACTCGGTAATCAGCCCCAGCATTTT
clone size: few
D gene: .
V gene: TRBV7-9
J gene: TRBJ1-5

CDR3 protein: CASSVVASGSTDTQYF
CDR3 DNA: TGTGCCAGCAGCGTAGTGGCTAGCGGGAGCACAGATACGCAGTATTTT
clone size: .
D gene: TRBD2
V gene: TRBV9
J gene: TRBJ2-3

CDR3 protein: CSVVTGHSYEQYF
CDR3 DNA: TGCAGCGTTGTTACAGGGCACTCCTACGAGCAGTACTTC
clone size: .
D gene: .
V gene: TRBV29-1
J gene: TRBJ2-7

CDR3 protein: CASSPGDEQFF
CDR3 DNA: TGCGCCAGCTCTCCGGGGGATGAGCAGTTCTTC
clone size: few
D gene: .
V gene: TRBV5-1
J gene: TRBJ2-1

CDR3 protein: CASSLAPRVDEQFF
CDR3 DNA: TGTGCCAGCAGCTTAGCGCCGAGGGTGGATGAGCAGTTCTTC
clone size: .
D gene: .
V gene: TRBV7-8
J gene: TRBJ2-1

CDR3 protein: CAYNPTSATEAFF
CDR3 DNA: TGTGCCTACAACCCCACGTCCGCAACTGAAGCTTTCTTT
clone size: .
D gene: .
V gene: TRBV2
J gene: TRBJ1-1

CDR3 protein: CASSHGSGGGGETQYF
CDR3 DNA: TGCGCCAGCAGCCACGGAAGCGGGGGCGGCGGAGAGACCCAGTACTTC
clone size: .
D gene: TRBD2
V gene: TRBV4-1
J gene: TRBJ2-5

CDR3 protein: CSVGGLSGANVLTF
CDR3 DNA: TGCAGCGTGGGGGGGCTTTCTGGGGCCAACGTCCTGACTTTC
clone size: .
D gene: .
V gene: TRBV29-1
J gene: TRBJ2-6